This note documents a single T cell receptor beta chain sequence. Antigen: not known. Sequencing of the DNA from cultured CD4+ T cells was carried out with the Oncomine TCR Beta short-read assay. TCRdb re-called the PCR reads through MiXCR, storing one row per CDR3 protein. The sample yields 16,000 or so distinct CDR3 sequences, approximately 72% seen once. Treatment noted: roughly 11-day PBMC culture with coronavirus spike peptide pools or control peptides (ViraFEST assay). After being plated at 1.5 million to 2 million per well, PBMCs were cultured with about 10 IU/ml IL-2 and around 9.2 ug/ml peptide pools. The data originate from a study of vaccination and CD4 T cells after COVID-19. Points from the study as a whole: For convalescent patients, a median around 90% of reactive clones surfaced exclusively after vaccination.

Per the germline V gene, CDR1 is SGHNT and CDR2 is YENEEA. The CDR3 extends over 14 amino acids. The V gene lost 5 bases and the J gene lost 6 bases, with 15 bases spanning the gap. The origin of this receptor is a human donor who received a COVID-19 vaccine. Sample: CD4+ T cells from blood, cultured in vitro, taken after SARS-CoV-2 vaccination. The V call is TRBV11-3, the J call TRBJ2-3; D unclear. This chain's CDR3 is CASSPRAPGDTQYF. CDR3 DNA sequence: TGTGCCAGCAGCCCCCGGGCCCCCGGGGATACGCAGTATTTT.